This TCR beta chain stems from a study of PD-L1 blockade in urothelial cancer. Across the whole study: Blood samples had a median of 141,255 T cells, some 83,000 unique TCRs, and clonality roughly 0.088.

Findings of the study overall: Tumor-linked clones in blood grew more by 3 weeks in durable-benefit patients.

Described time point: peripheral blood 6 weeks after treatment start. Using immunoSEQ multiplex PCR, the repertoire was profiled, and TCRdb retains in-frame clones only, with some absent. The data contain around 100,000 clones, approximately 90% of them singletons. Details on this clone: The antigen remains undetermined.

The CDR3 contains 15 residues. Trimming removed 1 base from V and 7 bases from J, with 11 bases in between. Germline V CDR1 and CDR2: LNHDA, SQIVND (reference sequence). This TCR came from a man in his 60s with urothelial cancer. V gene TRBV19 combines with J gene TRBJ1-6; perhaps TRBD1 as D (6 bases). The specimen comprised PBMCs, sampled around atezolizumab (anti-PD-L1) treatment. CDR3 loop: CASSIAAGVNSPLHF. The CDR3 DNA sequence: TGTGCCAGTAGTATAGCGGCAGGGGTAAATTCACCCCTCCACTTT.